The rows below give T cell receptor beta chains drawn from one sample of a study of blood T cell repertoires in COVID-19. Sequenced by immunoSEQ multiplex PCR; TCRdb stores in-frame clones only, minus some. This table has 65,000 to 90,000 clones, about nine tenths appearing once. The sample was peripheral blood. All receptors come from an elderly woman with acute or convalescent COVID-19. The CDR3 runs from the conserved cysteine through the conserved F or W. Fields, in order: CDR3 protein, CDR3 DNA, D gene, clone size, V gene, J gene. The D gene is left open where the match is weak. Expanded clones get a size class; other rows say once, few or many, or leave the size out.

cdr3_aa: CASSYPMLGRYYEQYF; cdr3_nt: TGTGCCAGCAGTTACCCGATGCTTGGGAGATACTACGAGCAGTACTTC; d_call: NA; clone_size: NA; v_call: TRBV6-2/TRBV6-3; j_call: TRBJ2-7
cdr3_aa: CASRPPLLAQMRNEQFF; cdr3_nt: TGCGCCAGCAGACCCCCCTTACTAGCGCAAATGAGGAATGAGCAGTTCTTC; d_call: TRBD2; clone_size: NA; v_call: TRBV5-1; j_call: TRBJ2-1
cdr3_aa: CASSLKGLNTEAFF; cdr3_nt: TGTGCCAGCTCTTTAAAGGGGCTGAACACTGAAGCTTTCTTT; d_call: NA; clone_size: NA; v_call: TRBV18; j_call: TRBJ1-1
cdr3_aa: CASSLAGGRGTGELFF; cdr3_nt: TGTGCCAGCAGCTTAGCGGGGGGTCGGGGCACCGGGGAGCTGTTTTTT; d_call: NA; clone_size: NA; v_call: TRBV7-2; j_call: TRBJ2-2
cdr3_aa: CAGNRGTNTEAFF; cdr3_nt: TGTGCCGGAAACAGGGGCACGAACACTGAAGCTTTCTTT; d_call: TRBD1; clone_size: NA; v_call: TRBV30; j_call: TRBJ1-1
cdr3_aa: CASSQEGFWEQLFF; cdr3_nt: TGTGCCAGCAGCCAGGAGGGATTCTGGGAACAACTGTTTTTT; d_call: NA; clone_size: NA; v_call: TRBV4-2; j_call: TRBJ1-4
cdr3_aa: CATRTLAGDNEQFF; cdr3_nt: TGCGCCACCAGGACACTAGCGGGGGACAATGAGCAGTTCTTC; d_call: TRBD2; clone_size: NA; v_call: TRBV5-1; j_call: TRBJ2-1
cdr3_aa: CASRDSRVRGNTIYF; cdr3_nt: TGTGCCAGCAGAGACTCCAGGGTTCGTGGAAACACCATATATTTT; d_call: NA; clone_size: NA; v_call: TRBV5-4; j_call: TRBJ1-3
cdr3_aa: CASTSFYEQFF; cdr3_nt: TGTGCCAGTACCTCCTTCTATGAGCAGTTCTTC; d_call: NA; clone_size: NA; v_call: TRBV19; j_call: TRBJ2-1
cdr3_aa: CASSPRGGQSYGYTF; cdr3_nt: TGTGCCAGCAGCCCAAGGGGGGGGCAGTCCTATGGCTACACCTTC; d_call: NA; clone_size: NA; v_call: TRBV7-2; j_call: TRBJ1-2
cdr3_aa: CASRPDRASGNTIYF; cdr3_nt: TGTGCCAGCAGACCGGACAGGGCCTCTGGAAACACCATATATTTT; d_call: TRBD1; clone_size: NA; v_call: TRBV5-6; j_call: TRBJ1-3
cdr3_aa: CASSPPGTGAYEQYF; cdr3_nt: TGTGCCAGCAGCCCCCCGGGGACAGGGGCCTACGAGCAGTACTTC; d_call: TRBD1; clone_size: NA; v_call: TRBV13; j_call: TRBJ2-7
cdr3_aa: CASRRTVNQPQHF; cdr3_nt: TGTGCCAGCCGGAGGACAGTCAATCAGCCCCAGCATTTT; d_call: NA; clone_size: NA; v_call: TRBV2; j_call: TRBJ1-5
cdr3_aa: CASSLQGGTGELFF; cdr3_nt: TGTGCCAGCAGCTTACAGGGTGGCACCGGGGAGCTGTTTTTT; d_call: NA; clone_size: NA; v_call: TRBV11-3; j_call: TRBJ2-2
cdr3_aa: CASRSGLTDTQYF; cdr3_nt: TGTGCCAGCAGGAGCGGACTCACAGATACGCAGTATTTT; d_call: NA; clone_size: NA; v_call: TRBV12-3/TRBV12-4; j_call: TRBJ2-3
cdr3_aa: CASSRRDRDYEQYF; cdr3_nt: TGTGCCAGCAGCCGCCGGGACAGGGACTACGAGCAGTACTTC; d_call: TRBD1; clone_size: NA; v_call: TRBV6-5; j_call: TRBJ2-7
cdr3_aa: CASSELTNTDTQYF; cdr3_nt: TGTGCCAGCAGTGAACTGACAAACACAGATACGCAGTATTTT; d_call: NA; clone_size: NA; v_call: TRBV2; j_call: TRBJ2-3
cdr3_aa: CASSEEGNTEAFF; cdr3_nt: TGCGCCAGCAGTGAAGAGGGGAACACTGAAGCTTTCTTT; d_call: NA; clone_size: NA; v_call: TRBV10-1; j_call: TRBJ1-1
cdr3_aa: CAWSITGTGVNTEAFF; cdr3_nt: TGTGCCTGGAGCATTACCGGGACAGGAGTGAACACTGAAGCTTTCTTT; d_call: TRBD1; clone_size: NA; v_call: TRBV30; j_call: TRBJ1-1
cdr3_aa: CASSPGTGVDTEAFF; cdr3_nt: TGTGCCAGCAGCCCCGGGACAGGGGTGGACACTGAAGCTTTCTTT; d_call: TRBD1; clone_size: NA; v_call: TRBV11-1; j_call: TRBJ1-1
cdr3_aa: CASRVGGSDKNIQYF; cdr3_nt: TGTGCCAGCAGGGTGGGGGGTTCGGACAAAAACATTCAGTACTTC; d_call: NA; clone_size: NA; v_call: TRBV7-2; j_call: TRBJ2-4
cdr3_aa: CAWRLKQGQGANYGYTF; cdr3_nt: TGTGCCTGGAGGCTAAAGCAGGGACAGGGAGCTAACTATGGCTACACCTTC; d_call: TRBD1; clone_size: once; v_call: TRBV30; j_call: TRBJ1-2
cdr3_aa: CASSPDSYEQYF; cdr3_nt: TGTGCCAGCTCACCGGACAGTTACGAGCAGTACTTC; d_call: NA; clone_size: NA; v_call: TRBV18; j_call: TRBJ2-7
cdr3_aa: CASTRGQHGYTF; cdr3_nt: TGTGCCAGTACCAGGGGGCAGCATGGCTACACCTTC; d_call: TRBD1; clone_size: NA; v_call: TRBV19; j_call: TRBJ1-2
cdr3_aa: CASSRSRGTGANVLTF; cdr3_nt: TGTGCCAGCTCACGTAGTCGGGGGACCGGGGCCAACGTCCTGACTTTC; d_call: NA; clone_size: NA; v_call: TRBV18; j_call: TRBJ2-6
cdr3_aa: CASSWDDRGPNGYTF; cdr3_nt: TGCGCCAGCAGCTGGGATGACAGGGGGCCTAACGGCTACACCTTC; d_call: TRBD1; clone_size: NA; v_call: TRBV5-1; j_call: TRBJ1-2
cdr3_aa: CASSLAPQGAGYTF; cdr3_nt: TGTGCCAGCAGCTTAGCGCCACAGGGGGCGGGCTACACCTTC; d_call: TRBD1; clone_size: NA; v_call: TRBV7-2; j_call: TRBJ1-2
cdr3_aa: CASSPRRVGNTIYF; cdr3_nt: TGTGCCAGCAGCCCGCGACGGGTTGGAAACACCATATATTTT; d_call: NA; clone_size: NA; v_call: TRBV7-8; j_call: TRBJ1-3
cdr3_aa: CASSLFARMNTEAFF; cdr3_nt: TGCGCCAGCAGCTTGTTCGCCAGGATGAACACTGAAGCTTTCTTT; d_call: NA; clone_size: NA; v_call: TRBV5-1; j_call: TRBJ1-1
cdr3_aa: CASSPDRDYGYTF; cdr3_nt: TGTGCCAGCAGCCCGGACAGGGATTATGGCTACACCTTC; d_call: TRBD1; clone_size: NA; v_call: TRBV11-2; j_call: TRBJ1-2
cdr3_aa: CATSRDREITYEQYF; cdr3_nt: TGTGCCACCAGCAGAGATCGAGAAATTACCTACGAGCAGTACTTC; d_call: NA; clone_size: NA; v_call: TRBV15; j_call: TRBJ2-7
cdr3_aa: CASSPGAFGRKAGELFF; cdr3_nt: TGTGCCAGCTCACCAGGGGCATTCGGGAGGAAGGCCGGGGAGCTGTTTTTT; d_call: TRBD2; clone_size: NA; v_call: TRBV18; j_call: TRBJ2-2
cdr3_aa: CASSPQGAGNTIYF; cdr3_nt: TGTGCCAGCAGCCCACAGGGGGCAGGAAACACCATATATTTT; d_call: TRBD1; clone_size: NA; v_call: TRBV3-1/TRBV3-2; j_call: TRBJ1-3
cdr3_aa: CSVEDPRGHSYGYTF; cdr3_nt: TGCAGCGTTGAAGACCCGAGGGGGCACAGCTATGGCTACACCTTC; d_call: TRBD1; clone_size: NA; v_call: TRBV29-1; j_call: TRBJ1-2
cdr3_aa: CASSLGSTGNTIYF; cdr3_nt: TGTGCCAGCAGCTTGGGTTCCACTGGAAACACCATATATTTT; d_call: NA; clone_size: NA; v_call: TRBV5-6; j_call: TRBJ1-3
cdr3_aa: CSVKGSRETQYF; cdr3_nt: TGCAGCGTTAAAGGGAGTCGGGAGACCCAGTACTTC; d_call: NA; clone_size: NA; v_call: TRBV29-1; j_call: TRBJ2-5
cdr3_aa: CASSFGLAGTDTQYF; cdr3_nt: TGTGCCAGCAGCTTTGGGCTAGCGGGCACAGATACGCAGTATTTT; d_call: TRBD2; clone_size: NA; v_call: TRBV5-6; j_call: TRBJ2-3
cdr3_aa: CASSANGGGANGYTF; cdr3_nt: TGTGCCAGTAGTGCCAATGGAGGGGGCGCGAATGGCTACACCTTC; d_call: TRBD1; clone_size: NA; v_call: TRBV19; j_call: TRBJ1-2
cdr3_aa: CASSSKTGQYGYTF; cdr3_nt: TGTGCCAGCAGCTCAAAGACAGGGCAATATGGCTACACCTTC; d_call: TRBD1; clone_size: NA; v_call: TRBV7-3; j_call: TRBJ1-2